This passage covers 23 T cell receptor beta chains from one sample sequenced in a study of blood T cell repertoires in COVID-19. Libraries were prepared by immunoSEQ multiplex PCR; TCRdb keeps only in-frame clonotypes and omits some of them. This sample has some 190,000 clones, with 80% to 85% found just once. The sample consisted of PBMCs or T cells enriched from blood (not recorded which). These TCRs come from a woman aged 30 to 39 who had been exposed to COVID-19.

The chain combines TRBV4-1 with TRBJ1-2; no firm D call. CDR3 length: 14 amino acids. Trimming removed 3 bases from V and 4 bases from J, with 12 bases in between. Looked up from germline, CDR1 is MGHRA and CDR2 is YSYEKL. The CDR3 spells CASSQGGDFYGYTF. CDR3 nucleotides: TGCGCCAGCAGCCAGGGAGGAGATTTCTATGGCTACACCTTC.

CDR3 sequence (DNA): TGTGCCAGAAGCAGCAGGACTTTCGGGGGTCTTACCTATGGCTACACCTTC. Its translation is CARSSRTFGGLTYGYTF. This chain connects TRBV5-3 to TRBJ1-2, with D possibly matching TRBD1 (5 bases). TRBV5-3 is recorded as an ORF, its role being uncertain. The CDR3 is 17 amino acids. Trimming pared 4 bases from V and 4 bases from J, leaving 23 bases between.

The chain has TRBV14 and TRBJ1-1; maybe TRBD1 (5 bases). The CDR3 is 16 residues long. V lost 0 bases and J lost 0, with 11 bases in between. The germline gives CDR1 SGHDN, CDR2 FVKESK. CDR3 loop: CASSQDLGGLNTEAFF. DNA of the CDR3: TGTGCCAGCAGCCAAGACTTGGGGGGATTGAACACTGAAGCTTTCTTT.

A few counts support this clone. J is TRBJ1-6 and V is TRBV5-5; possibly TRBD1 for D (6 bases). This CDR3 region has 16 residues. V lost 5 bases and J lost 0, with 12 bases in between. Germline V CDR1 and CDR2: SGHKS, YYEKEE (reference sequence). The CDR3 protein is CASRWTESSYNSPLHF. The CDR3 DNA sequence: TGTGCCAGCAGATGGACAGAGAGCTCCTATAATTCACCCCTCCACTTT.

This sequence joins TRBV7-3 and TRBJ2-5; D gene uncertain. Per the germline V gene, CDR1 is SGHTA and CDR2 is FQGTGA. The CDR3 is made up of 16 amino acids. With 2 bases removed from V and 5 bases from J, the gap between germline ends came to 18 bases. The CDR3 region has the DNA TGTGCCAGCAGCTTAGGCCCTTATACTAAACCGGAGACCCAGTACTTC. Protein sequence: CASSLGPYTKPETQYF.

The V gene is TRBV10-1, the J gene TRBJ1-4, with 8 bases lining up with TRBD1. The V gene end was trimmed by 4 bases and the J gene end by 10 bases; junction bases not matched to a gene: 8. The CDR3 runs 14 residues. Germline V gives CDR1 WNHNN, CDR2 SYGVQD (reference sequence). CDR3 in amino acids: CASSAGQGGGKLFF. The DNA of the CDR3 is TGCGCCAGCAGTGCCGGACAGGGAGGGGGAAAACTGTTTTTT.

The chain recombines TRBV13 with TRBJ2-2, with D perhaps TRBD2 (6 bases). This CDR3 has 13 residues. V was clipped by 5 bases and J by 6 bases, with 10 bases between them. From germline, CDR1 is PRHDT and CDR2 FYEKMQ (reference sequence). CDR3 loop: CASSPEGSGELFF. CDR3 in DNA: TGTGCCAGCAGCCCGGAGGGGTCCGGGGAGCTGTTTTTT.

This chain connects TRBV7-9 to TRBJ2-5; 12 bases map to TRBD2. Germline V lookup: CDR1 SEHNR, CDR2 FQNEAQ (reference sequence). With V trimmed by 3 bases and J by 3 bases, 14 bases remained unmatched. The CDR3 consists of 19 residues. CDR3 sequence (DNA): TGTGCCAGCAGCTTCCCCTCTAGCGGGGGGGCCAGCCGTGAAGAGACCCAGTACTTC. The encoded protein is CASSFPSSGGASREETQYF. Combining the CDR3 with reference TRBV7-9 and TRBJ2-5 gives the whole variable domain DTGVSQNPRHKITKRGQNVTFRCDPISEHNRLYWYRQTLGQGPEFLTYFQNEAQLEKSRLLSDRFSAERPKGSFSTLEIQRTEQGDSAMYLCASSFPSSGGASREETQYFGPGTRLLVL.

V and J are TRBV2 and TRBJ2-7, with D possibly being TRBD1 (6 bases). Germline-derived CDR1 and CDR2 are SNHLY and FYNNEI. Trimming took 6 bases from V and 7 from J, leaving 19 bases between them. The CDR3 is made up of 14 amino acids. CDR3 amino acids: CASSSGTKNGEQYF. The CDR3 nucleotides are TGTGCCAGCAGCTCCGGGACAAAGAATGGTGAGCAGTACTTC.

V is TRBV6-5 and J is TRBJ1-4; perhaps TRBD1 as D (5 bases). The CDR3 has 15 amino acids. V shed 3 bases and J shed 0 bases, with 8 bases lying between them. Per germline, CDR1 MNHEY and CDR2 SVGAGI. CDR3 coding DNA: TGTGCCAGCAGTTATACGGGGGCAACTAATGAAAAACTGTTTTTT. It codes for CASSYTGATNEKLFF.

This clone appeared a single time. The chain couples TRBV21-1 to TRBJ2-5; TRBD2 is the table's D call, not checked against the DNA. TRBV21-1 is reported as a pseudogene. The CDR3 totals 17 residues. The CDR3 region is CASSKPKVVVAQETQYF. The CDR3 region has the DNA TGTGCCAGCAGCAAACCCAAGGTTGTGGTAGCCCAAGAGACCCAGTACTTC.

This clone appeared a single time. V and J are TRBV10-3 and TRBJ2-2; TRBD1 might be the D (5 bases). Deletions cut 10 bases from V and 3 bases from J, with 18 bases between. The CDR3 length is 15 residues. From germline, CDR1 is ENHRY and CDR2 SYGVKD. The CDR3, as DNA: TGTGCCACAACCGAAGGGGTGGGGCACACCGGGGAGCTGTTTTTT. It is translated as CATTEGVGHTGELFF.

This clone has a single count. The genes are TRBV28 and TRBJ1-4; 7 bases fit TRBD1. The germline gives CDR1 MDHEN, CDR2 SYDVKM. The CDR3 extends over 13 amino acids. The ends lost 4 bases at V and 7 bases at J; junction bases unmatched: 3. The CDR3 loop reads CASSSTGVEKLFF. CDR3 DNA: TGTGCCAGCAGTTCCACAGGGGTTGAAAAACTGTTTTTT.

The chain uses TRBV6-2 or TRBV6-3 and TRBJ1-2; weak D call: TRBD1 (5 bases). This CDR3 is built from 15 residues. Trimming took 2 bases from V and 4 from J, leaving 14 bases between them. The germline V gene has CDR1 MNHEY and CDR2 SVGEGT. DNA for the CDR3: TGTGCCAGCAGTTACGGGGCCCTATCCCCCTATGGCTACACCTTC. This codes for CASSYGALSPYGYTF.

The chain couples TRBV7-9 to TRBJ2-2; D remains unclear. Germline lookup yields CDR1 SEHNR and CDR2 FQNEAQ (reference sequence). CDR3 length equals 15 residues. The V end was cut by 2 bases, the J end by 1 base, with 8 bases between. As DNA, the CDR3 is TGTGCCAGCAGCTTACCCAGAAAGAACACCGGGGAGCTGTTTTTT. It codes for CASSLPRKNTGELFF.

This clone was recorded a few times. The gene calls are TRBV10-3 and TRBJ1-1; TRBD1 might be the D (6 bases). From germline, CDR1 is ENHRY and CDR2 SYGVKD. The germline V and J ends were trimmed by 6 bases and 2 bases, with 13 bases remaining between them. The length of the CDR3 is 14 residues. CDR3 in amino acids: CAISEQGENTEAFF. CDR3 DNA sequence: TGTGCCATCAGCGAACAGGGAGAAAACACTGAAGCTTTCTTT.

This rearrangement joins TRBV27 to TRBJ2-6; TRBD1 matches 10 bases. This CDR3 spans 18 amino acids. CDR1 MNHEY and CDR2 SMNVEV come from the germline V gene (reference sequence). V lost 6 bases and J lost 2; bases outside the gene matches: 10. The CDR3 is CASSAAGTGVTGANVLTF. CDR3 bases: TGTGCCAGCAGCGCCGCCGGGACAGGGGTTACTGGGGCCAACGTCCTGACTTTC.

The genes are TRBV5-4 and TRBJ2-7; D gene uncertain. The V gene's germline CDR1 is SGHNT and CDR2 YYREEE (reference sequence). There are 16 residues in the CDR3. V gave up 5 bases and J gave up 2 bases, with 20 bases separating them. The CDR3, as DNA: TGTGCCAGCAGGAATGGGCTGAGTGTGTCGGCCTACGAGCAGTACTTC. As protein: CASRNGLSVSAYEQYF.

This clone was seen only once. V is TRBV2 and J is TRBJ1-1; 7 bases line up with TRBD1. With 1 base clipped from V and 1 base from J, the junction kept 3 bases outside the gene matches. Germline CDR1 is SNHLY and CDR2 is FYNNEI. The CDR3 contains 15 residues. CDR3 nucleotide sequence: TGTGCCAGCAGTGAAGACGGGACAGAGAACACTGAAGCTTTCTTT. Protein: CASSEDGTENTEAFF.

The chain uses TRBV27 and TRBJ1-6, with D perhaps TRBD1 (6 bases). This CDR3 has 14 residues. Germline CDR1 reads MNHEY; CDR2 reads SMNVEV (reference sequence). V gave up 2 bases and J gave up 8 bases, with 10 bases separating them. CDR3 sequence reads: CASSLGGADSPLHF. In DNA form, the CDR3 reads TGTGCCAGCAGTTTAGGGGGGGCGGATTCACCCCTCCACTTT.

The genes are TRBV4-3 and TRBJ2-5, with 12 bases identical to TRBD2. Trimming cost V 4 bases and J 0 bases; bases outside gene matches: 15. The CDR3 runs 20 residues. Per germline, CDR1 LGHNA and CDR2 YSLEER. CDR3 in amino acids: CASSRVTSGGPTPYQETQYF. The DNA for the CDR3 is TGCGCCAGCAGCCGAGTAACTAGCGGGGGGCCCACACCGTACCAAGAGACCCAGTACTTC.

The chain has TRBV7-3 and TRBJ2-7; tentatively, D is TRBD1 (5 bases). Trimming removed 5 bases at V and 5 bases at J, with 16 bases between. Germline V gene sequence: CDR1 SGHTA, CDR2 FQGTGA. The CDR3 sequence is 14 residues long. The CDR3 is CASSHPGLEHEQYF. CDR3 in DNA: TGTGCCAGCAGCCACCCAGGGCTGGAACACGAGCAGTACTTC.

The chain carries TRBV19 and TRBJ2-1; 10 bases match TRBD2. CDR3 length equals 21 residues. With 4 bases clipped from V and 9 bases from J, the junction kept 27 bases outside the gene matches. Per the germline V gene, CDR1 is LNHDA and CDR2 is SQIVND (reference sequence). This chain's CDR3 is CASSRKARDRSLAGTWGEQFF. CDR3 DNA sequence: TGTGCCAGTAGTAGAAAAGCTCGGGACAGGTCACTAGCGGGGACCTGGGGTGAGCAGTTCTTC. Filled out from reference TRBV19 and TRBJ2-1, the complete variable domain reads DGGITQSPKYLFRKEGQNVTLSCEQNLNHDAMYWYRQDPGQGLRLIYYSQIVNDFQKGDIAEGYSVSREKKESFPLTVTSAQKNPTAFYLCASSRKARDRSLAGTWGEQFFGPGTRLTVL.